The TCR beta chain under discussion was sequenced for a study of CD8 T cells in Susac syndrome. Study as a whole: The Susac syndrome patients that were sequenced included over 5 with active disease and under 10 in remission.

Trimming removed 4 bases at V and 4 bases at J, with 6 bases between. The CDR3 extends over 12 amino acids. The germline V gene has CDR1 SEHNR and CDR2 FQNEAQ (reference sequence). About 0.5 to 1 ug RNA was reverse transcribed with random hexamers. TCRdb analysed the immunoSEQ multiplex PCR reads with MiXCR anew, one entry per CDR3 protein. The table lists roughly 76,000 distinct CDR3 sequences, about 94% of them singletons. This chain links TRBV7-9 with TRBJ2-3; D is unclear. The source of this sequence is a human donor with Susac syndrome. The sample was CD8+ T cells from PBMCs. This CDR3 reads CASSYMPDTQYF. Here the CDR3 DNA reads TGTGCCAGCAGCTACATGCCAGATACGCAGTATTTT.